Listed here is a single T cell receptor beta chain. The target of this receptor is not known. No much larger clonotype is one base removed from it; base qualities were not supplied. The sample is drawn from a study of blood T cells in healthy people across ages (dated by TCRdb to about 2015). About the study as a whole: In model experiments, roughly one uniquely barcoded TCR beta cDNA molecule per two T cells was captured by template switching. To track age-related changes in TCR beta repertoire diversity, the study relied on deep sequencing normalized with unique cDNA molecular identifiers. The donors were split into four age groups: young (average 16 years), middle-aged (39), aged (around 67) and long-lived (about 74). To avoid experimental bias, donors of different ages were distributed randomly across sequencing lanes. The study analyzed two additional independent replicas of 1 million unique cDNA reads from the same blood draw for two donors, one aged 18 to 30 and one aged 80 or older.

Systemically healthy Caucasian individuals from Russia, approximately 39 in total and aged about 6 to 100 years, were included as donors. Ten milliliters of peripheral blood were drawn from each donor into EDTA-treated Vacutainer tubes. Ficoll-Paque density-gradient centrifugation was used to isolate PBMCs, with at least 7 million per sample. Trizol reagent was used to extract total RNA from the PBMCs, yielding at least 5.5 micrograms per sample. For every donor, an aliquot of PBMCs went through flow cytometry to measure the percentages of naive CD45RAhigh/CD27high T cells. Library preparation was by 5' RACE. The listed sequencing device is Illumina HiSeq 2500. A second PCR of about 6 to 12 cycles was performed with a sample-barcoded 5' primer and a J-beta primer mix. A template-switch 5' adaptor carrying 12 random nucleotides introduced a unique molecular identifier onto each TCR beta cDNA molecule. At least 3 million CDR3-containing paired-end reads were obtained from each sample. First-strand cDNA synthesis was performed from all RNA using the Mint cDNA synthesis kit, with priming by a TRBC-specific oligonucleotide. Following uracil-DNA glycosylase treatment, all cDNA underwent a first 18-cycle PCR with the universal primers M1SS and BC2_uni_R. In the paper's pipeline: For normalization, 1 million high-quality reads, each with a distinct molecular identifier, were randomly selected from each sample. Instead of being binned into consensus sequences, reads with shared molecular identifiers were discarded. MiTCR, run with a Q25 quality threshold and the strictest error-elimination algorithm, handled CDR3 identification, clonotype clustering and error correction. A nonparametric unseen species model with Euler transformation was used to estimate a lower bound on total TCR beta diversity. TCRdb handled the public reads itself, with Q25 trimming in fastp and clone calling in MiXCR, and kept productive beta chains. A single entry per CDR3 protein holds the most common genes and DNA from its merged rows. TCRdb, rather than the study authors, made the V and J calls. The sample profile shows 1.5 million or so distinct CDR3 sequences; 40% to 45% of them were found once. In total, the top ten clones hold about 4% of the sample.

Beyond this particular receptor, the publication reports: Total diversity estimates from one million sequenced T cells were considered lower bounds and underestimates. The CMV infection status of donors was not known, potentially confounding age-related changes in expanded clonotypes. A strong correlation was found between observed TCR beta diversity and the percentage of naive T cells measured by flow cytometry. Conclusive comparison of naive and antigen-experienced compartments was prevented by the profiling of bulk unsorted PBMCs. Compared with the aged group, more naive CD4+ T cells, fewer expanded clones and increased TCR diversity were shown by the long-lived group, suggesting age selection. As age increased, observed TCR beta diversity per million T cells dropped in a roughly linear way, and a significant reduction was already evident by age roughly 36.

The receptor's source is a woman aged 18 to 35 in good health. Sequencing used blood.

The DNA reads as follows: TGCAGCGTCTCAGAGGGACTAGGGGAGCAGTACTTC. Its amino acids are CSVSEGLGEQYF. This sequence uses TRBV29-1 and TRBJ2-7; 8 nucleotides in the junction match TRBD2. CDR1 is given as SQVTM and CDR2 as ANQGSEA, both from the germline V gene. The germline V and J ends show losses of 6 bases and 7 bases respectively, and no gene match explains 8 bases of the junction. The CDR3 measures 12 amino acids from cysteine to phenylalanine. Of the read, only the CDR3 DNA is kept; its 36 bases are in frame from base 1.